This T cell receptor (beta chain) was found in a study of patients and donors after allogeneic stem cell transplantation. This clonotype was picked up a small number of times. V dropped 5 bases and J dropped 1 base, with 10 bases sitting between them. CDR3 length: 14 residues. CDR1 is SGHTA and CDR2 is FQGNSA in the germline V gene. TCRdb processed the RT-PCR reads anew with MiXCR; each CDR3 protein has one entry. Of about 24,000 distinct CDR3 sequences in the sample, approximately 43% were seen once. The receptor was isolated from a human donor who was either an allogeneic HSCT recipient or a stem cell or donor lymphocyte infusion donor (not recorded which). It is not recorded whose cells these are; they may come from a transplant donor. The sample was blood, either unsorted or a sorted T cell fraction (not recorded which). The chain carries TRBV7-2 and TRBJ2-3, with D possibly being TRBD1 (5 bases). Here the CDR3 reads CASSLGVGTDTQYF. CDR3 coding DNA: TGTGCCAGCAGCCTAGGGGTCGGCACAGATACGCAGTATTTT.